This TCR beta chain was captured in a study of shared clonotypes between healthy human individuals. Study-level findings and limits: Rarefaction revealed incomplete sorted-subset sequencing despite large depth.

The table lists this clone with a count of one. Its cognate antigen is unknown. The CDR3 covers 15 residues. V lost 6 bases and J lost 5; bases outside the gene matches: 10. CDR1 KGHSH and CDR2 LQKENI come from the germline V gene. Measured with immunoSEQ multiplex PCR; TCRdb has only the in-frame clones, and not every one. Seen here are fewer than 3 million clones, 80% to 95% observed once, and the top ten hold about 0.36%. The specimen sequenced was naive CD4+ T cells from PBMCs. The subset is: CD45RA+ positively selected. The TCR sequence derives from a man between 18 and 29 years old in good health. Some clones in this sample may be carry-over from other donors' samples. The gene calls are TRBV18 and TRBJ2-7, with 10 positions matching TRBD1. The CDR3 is CASSPGQGDLNEQYF. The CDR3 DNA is TGTGCCAGCTCTCCAGGACAGGGGGATCTCAACGAGCAGTACTTC.